Detailed here is one TCR beta chain. Purified naive CD4+ T cells were depleted of CD25+ Tregs. Trimming removed 0 bases from V and 7 bases from J, with 13 bases in between. Germline-derived CDR1 and CDR2 are MGHRA and YSYEKL. CDR3 length: 15 amino acids. After constant-region reverse-primer amplification, full-length variable regions underwent semi-nested PCR with Nested Universal Primer A. TCRdb passed the 5' RACE reads through MiXCR, listing each CDR3 protein once. The repertoire consists of 5,500 to 8,500 distinct CDR3 sequences, with about 50% occurring once and the leading ten covering roughly 3%.

This receptor was obtained from a female donor with breast cancer. The J gene is TRBJ2-1, the V gene TRBV4-1; no clear D. Sequencing input: naive CD4+ T cells sorted from a lymph node. Sample subset: naive CD4+ T cells, CD4+CD45RA+CD25-. In nucleotides, the CDR3 is TGCGCCAGCAGCCAAGAGACACCCGTCTGGAATGAGCAGTTCTTC. This codes for CASSQETPVWNEQFF.